This T cell receptor beta chain was recovered during a study of shared clonotypes between healthy human individuals. V lost 2 bases to trimming and J lost 3 bases, with 7 bases between them. This CDR3 is built from 13 residues. Germline V CDR1 and CDR2: SEHNR, FQNEAQ (reference sequence). Assay used: immunoSEQ multiplex PCR; TCRdb lists only in-frame clones, some missing. The sample records fewer than 3 million clones, around 90% being singletons. This sequence originates from a man aged 18 to 29 in good health. Some clones in this sample may be carry-over from other donors' samples. The specimen sequenced was naive CD4+ T cells from PBMCs. Subset indicated: CD45RA+ positively selected. The gene calls are TRBV7-9 and TRBJ1-2, with D unclear. For the CDR3, the DNA is TGTGCCAGCAGCTTATTTGTGGACTATGGCTACACCTTC. Translation gives CASSLFVDYGYTF.